This passage covers 21 T cell receptor beta chains from one sample sequenced in a study of cytomegalovirus exposure and HLA in healthy donors. The PCR ran on 60 Vbeta and 13 Jbeta primers. TCRdb's copy holds only in-frame clones and misses some; the assay was immunoSEQ multiplex PCR. The sample shows about 77,000 clones, 78% of them seen only once. Sequencing was carried out using PBMCs. These receptors were collected from a man between 35 and 55 years old in good health and CMV-seronegative.

V is TRBV5-1 and J is TRBJ2-5, with a tentative D call TRBD1 (5 bases). Germline V gene lookup returns CDR1 SGHRS and CDR2 YFSETQ. CDR3 length: 15 amino acids. V was shortened by 4 bases and J by 6 bases, with 19 bases between the two germline ends. CDR3 residues: CASSTLQGQTKTQYF. CDR3 DNA sequence: TGCGCCAGCAGCACCCTTCAGGGCCAAACGAAGACCCAGTACTTC.

The rearrangement uses TRBV9 and TRBJ2-3; possibly TRBD1 for D (6 bases). Trimming left V 0 bases short and J 0 bases short, with 11 bases between. Germline V CDR1 and CDR2: SGDLS, YYNGEE. This CDR3 contains 16 residues. The CDR3 coding sequence is TGTGCCAGCAGCGTAGGGGGGCCTTTTAGCACAGATACGCAGTATTTT. Translating gives CASSVGGPFSTDTQYF.

The rearrangement joins TRBV11-3 to TRBJ2-5, with D perhaps TRBD2 (6 bases). The end of the DNA aligns better with TRBJ2-7, so the J call may be wrong. CDR1 is SGHNT and CDR2 is YENEEA in the germline V gene. CDR3 length: 14 amino acids. The CDR3 bases are TGTGCCAGCAGCCAATCCGCGGGATCCTACGAGCAGTACTTC. Protein: CASSQSAGSYEQYF.

The chain couples TRBV7-8 to TRBJ2-1, with a tentative D call TRBD2 (6 bases). The ends were cut back, 3 bases at V and 2 bases at J, with 11 bases in the middle. The CDR3 covers 15 residues. Germline CDR1 SGHVS, CDR2 FQNEAQ. DNA of the CDR3: TGTGCCAGCAGCTTGGGACTGTCGGCCTACAATGAGCAGTTCTTC. Amino acid sequence: CASSLGLSAYNEQFF. Supplemented by reference TRBV7-8 and TRBJ2-1, the full variable domain reads GAGVSQSPRYKVAKRGQDVALRCDPISGHVSLFWYQQALGQGPEFLTYFQNEAQLDKSGLPSDRFFAERPEGSVSTLKIQRTQQEDSAVYLCASSLGLSAYNEQFFGPGTRLTVL.

In its sample, this clone was seen a few times. V is TRBV27 and J is TRBJ1-1; no clear D gene. Germline-derived CDR1 and CDR2 are MNHEY and SMNVEV (reference sequence). This CDR3 is built from 18 residues. V lost 4 bases, J lost 1 base, and 22 bases lay in between. Written as DNA, the CDR3 is TGTGCCAGCAGTTCCCTTATGACACGGAAAACACAGAACACTGAAGCTTTCTTT. As protein: CASSSLMTRKTQNTEAFF.

The chain recombines TRBV6-6 with TRBJ1-1; D unclear. V lost 6 bases to trimming and J lost 4 bases, with 18 bases between them. The CDR3 runs to 15 residues. CDR1 and CDR2 from the germline V gene are MNHNY and SVGAGI (reference sequence). The CDR3 is CASRWSGDLSTEAFF. The DNA for the CDR3 is TGTGCCAGCAGATGGAGTGGAGATTTGAGCACTGAAGCTTTCTTT.

The rearrangement uses TRBV7-9 and TRBJ1-2; possible D gene TRBD1, 5 bases. In germline, CDR1 is SEHNR, CDR2 FQNEAQ (reference sequence). The CDR3 contains 14 residues. The V and J ends lost 6 bases and 4 bases respectively, with 15 bases between them. For the CDR3, the DNA is TGTGCCAGCAGTTCTCCGGGACTTTCCTATGGCTACACCTTC. Protein sequence: CASSSPGLSYGYTF.

This sequence joins TRBV10-1 and TRBJ1-4; D is perhaps TRBD1 (5 bases). Per the germline V gene, CDR1 is WNHNN and CDR2 is SYGVQD (reference sequence). The CDR3 extends over 13 amino acids. The V gene lost 8 bases and the J gene lost 8 bases, with 15 bases spanning the gap. The CDR3, as DNA: TGCGCCAGCTGCCGCGGGGGTTGCGAAAAACTGTTTTTT. It translates to CASCRGGCEKLFF.

This chain connects TRBV10-2 to TRBJ2-2; weak D call: TRBD2 (6 bases). In germline, CDR1 is WSHSY, CDR2 SAAADI. V lost 5 bases and J 0 bases, leaving 13 bases between the germline ends. The CDR3 has 16 amino acids. The chain's CDR3 is CASSWRDLPNTGELFF. The CDR3 DNA follows: TGCGCCAGCAGTTGGAGGGATTTACCGAACACCGGGGAGCTGTTTTTT.

The CDR3 nucleotides read TGTGCCAGCAGCCTCACAGGGAACACTGAAGCTTTCTTT. Its protein product is CASSLTGNTEAFF. The rearrangement joins TRBV6-5 to TRBJ1-1; weak D call: TRBD1 (5 bases). This CDR3 has 13 residues. V was cut by 6 bases and J by 1 base, with 9 bases left in between. The germline gives CDR1 MNHEY, CDR2 SVGAGI.

The chain has TRBV6-1 and TRBJ2-7, with D possibly matching TRBD1 (5 bases). Trimming removed 1 base at V and 5 bases at J, with 15 bases between. Germline CDR1 is MNHNS and CDR2 is SASEGT. The CDR3 spans 15 residues. CDR3: CASSEEPGPWDEQYF. The CDR3 coding sequence is TGTGCCAGCAGTGAAGAGCCAGGGCCCTGGGACGAGCAGTACTTC.

This clone was seen a single time. The same CDR3 is also encoded by other DNA sequences in this sample. The chain carries TRBV7-9 and TRBJ1-5; perhaps TRBD1 as D (5 bases). CDR3 length: 18 amino acids. Trimming stripped 6 bases from V and 1 base from J, with 22 bases between. From germline, CDR1 is SEHNR and CDR2 FQNEAQ (reference sequence). The CDR3 DNA follows: TGTGCCAGCAGTTCACCTTCTCAGGGAGGGATAAGCAATCAGCCCCAGCATTTT. It is translated as CASSSPSQGGISNQPQHF.

The gene calls are TRBV6-6 and TRBJ2-5, with D perhaps TRBD1 (6 bases). V lost 0 bases and J lost 3, with 11 bases in between. The CDR3 length is 15 residues. Germline V gene lookup returns CDR1 MNHNY and CDR2 SVGAGI (reference sequence). As DNA, the CDR3 is TGTGCCAGCAGTTACTCTTGGACAGAAGAAGAGACCCAGTACTTC. It specifies CASSYSWTEEETQYF.

The chain uses TRBV30 and TRBJ1-1; tentatively, D is TRBD1 (6 bases). Trimming took 5 bases from V and 5 from J, leaving 18 bases between them. The CDR3 covers 14 residues. Germline CDR1 and CDR2: GTSNPN and SVGIG (reference sequence). The CDR3 is CAWQKGVSGTEAFF. The CDR3 nucleotides are TGTGCCTGGCAGAAGGGGGTGAGTGGGACTGAAGCTTTCTTT.

The V call is TRBV15, the J call TRBJ2-7; a weak D match, TRBD1 (5 bases). V lost 0 bases and J 3 bases, leaving 6 bases between the germline ends. CDR3 length: 13 amino acids. Germline V lookup: CDR1 LNHNV, CDR2 YYDKDF (reference sequence). The CDR3 DNA sequence: TGTGCCACCAGCAGAGATCAGGGCTACGAGCAGTACTTC. Protein product: CATSRDQGYEQYF.

The rearrangement joins TRBV7-9 to TRBJ2-2; D is possibly TRBD1 (6 bases). The length of the CDR3 is 16 residues. Germline assignment: CDR1 SEHNR and CDR2 FQNEAQ (reference sequence). Deletions cut 5 bases from V and 4 bases from J, with 17 bases between. The DNA of the CDR3 is TGTGCCAGCAGCCAGAGGACAGCCAGGGTCACCGGGGAGCTGTTTTTT. Translation gives CASSQRTARVTGELFF.

This chain links TRBV7-8 with TRBJ1-4; 9 bases map to TRBD1. The germline V gene encodes CDR1 SGHVS and CDR2 FQNEAQ. J was trimmed by 8 bases and V by 3 bases; bases with no gene match: 4. The CDR3 is made up of 14 amino acids. The CDR3 DNA follows: TGTGCCAGCAGCTTCGGGACAGGGTTCGAAAAACTGTTTTTT. Translating it yields CASSFGTGFEKLFF.

This chain connects TRBV14 to TRBJ2-7; tentatively, D is TRBD2 (6 bases). Germline-derived CDR1 and CDR2 are SGHDN and FVKESK. Deletions cut 5 bases from V and 2 bases from J, with 13 bases between. The CDR3 spans 14 residues. The CDR3 loop is CASSLRDGTYEQYF. The CDR3 region has the DNA TGTGCCAGCAGCTTGCGGGACGGTACCTACGAGCAGTACTTC.

The chain combines TRBV19 with TRBJ2-1; D call uncertain. In germline, CDR1 is LNHDA, CDR2 SQIVND (reference sequence). V shed 4 bases and J shed 6 bases, with 25 bases lying between them. The CDR3 runs 18 residues. The chain's CDR3 is CASSTTRPRSNPLNEQFF. In DNA form, the CDR3 reads TGTGCCAGTAGTACGACCCGTCCGCGGAGCAATCCCCTCAATGAGCAGTTCTTC.

This chain links TRBV7-6 with TRBJ2-2; D not resolved. The CDR3 length is 13 residues. The germline gives CDR1 SGHVS, CDR2 FNYEAQ. The germline V and J ends were trimmed by 2 bases and 3 bases, with 4 bases remaining between them. The DNA for the CDR3 is TGTGCCAGCAGCTTAACGGACACCGGGGAGCTGTTTTTT. This translates into CASSLTDTGELFF.

This chain connects TRBV25-1 to TRBJ2-2; TRBD2 might be the D (5 bases). Germline V CDR1 and CDR2: MGHDK, SYGVNS. Trimming stripped 5 bases from V and 0 bases from J, with 13 bases between. This CDR3 has 16 amino acids. The chain's CDR3 is CASSTAGIPNTGELFF. The CDR3, as DNA: TGTGCCAGCAGTACCGCCGGGATCCCGAACACCGGGGAGCTGTTTTTT.